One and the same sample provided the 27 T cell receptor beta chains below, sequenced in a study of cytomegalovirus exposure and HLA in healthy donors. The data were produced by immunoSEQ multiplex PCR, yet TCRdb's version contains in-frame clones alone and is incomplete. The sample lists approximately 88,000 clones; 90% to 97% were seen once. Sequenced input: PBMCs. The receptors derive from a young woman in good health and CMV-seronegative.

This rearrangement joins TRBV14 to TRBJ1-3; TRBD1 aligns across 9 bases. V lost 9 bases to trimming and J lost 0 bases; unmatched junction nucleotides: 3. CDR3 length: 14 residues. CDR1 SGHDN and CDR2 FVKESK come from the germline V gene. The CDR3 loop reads CASKQGASGNTIYF. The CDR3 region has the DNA TGTGCCAGTAAACAGGGGGCCTCTGGAAACACCATATATTTT.

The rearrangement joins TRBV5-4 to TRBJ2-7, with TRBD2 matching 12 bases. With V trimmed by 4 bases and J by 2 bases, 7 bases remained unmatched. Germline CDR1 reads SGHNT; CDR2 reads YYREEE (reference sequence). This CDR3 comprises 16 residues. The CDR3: CASSRAGLAGTYEQYF. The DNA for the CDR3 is TGTGCCAGCAGCCGGGCCGGACTAGCGGGAACCTACGAGCAGTACTTC.

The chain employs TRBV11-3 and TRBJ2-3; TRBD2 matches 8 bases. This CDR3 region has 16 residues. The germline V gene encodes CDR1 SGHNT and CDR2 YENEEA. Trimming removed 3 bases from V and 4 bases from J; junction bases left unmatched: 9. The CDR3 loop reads CASSFRSGSQPDTQYF. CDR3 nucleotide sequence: TGTGCCAGCAGCTTCCGAAGCGGGAGCCAGCCAGATACGCAGTATTTT.

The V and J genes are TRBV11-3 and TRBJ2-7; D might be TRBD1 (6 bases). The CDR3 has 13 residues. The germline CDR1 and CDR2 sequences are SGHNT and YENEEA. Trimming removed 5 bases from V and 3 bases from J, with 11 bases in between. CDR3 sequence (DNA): TGTGCCAGCAGCCAAACAGGGAGCTACGAGCAGTACTTC. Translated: CASSQTGSYEQYF. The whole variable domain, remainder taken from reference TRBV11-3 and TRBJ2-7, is EAGVVQSPRYKIIEKKQPVAFWCNPISGHNTLYWYLQNLGQGPELLIRYENEEAVDDSQLPKDRFSAERLKGVDSTLKIQPAELGDSAVYLCASSQTGSYEQYFGPGTRLTVT.

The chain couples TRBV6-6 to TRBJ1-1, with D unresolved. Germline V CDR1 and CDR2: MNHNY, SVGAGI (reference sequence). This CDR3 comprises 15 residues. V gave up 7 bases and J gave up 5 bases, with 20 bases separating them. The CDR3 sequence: CASTEGRASRTEAFF. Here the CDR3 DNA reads TGTGCCAGCACCGAAGGGCGGGCTTCGCGTACTGAAGCTTTCTTT.

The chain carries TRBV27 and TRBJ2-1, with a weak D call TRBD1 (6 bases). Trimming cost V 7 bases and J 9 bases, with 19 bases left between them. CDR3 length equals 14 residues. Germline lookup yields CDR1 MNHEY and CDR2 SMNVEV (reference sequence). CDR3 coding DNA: TGTGCCAGCACCTCAGGGGTGGTGTCCAGTGAGCAGTTCTTC. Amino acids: CASTSGVVSSEQFF.

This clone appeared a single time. CDR3 sequence: CASIPNGGGAYEQYF. The CDR3 nucleotides read TGTGCCAGCATCCCGAATGGCGGAGGGGCCTACGAGCAGTACTTC. The rearrangement links TRBV6-5 to TRBJ2-7, with D tentatively TRBD2 (6 bases). This CDR3 has 15 residues. Germline-derived CDR1 and CDR2 are MNHEY and SVGAGI. V was cut by 7 bases and J by 2 bases, with 18 bases left in between.

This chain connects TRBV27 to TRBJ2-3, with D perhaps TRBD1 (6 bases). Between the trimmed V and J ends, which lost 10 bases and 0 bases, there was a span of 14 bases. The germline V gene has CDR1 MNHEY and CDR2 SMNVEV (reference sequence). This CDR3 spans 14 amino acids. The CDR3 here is CANLEGESTDTQYF. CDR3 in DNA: TGTGCCAACCTCGAGGGGGAGAGCACAGATACGCAGTATTTT.

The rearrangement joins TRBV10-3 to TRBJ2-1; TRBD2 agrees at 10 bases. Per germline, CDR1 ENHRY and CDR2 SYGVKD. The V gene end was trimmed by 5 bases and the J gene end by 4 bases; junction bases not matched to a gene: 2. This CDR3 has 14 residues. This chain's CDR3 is CAISRTSGYNEQFF. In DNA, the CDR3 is TGTGCCATCAGTCGGACTAGCGGATACAATGAGCAGTTCTTC.

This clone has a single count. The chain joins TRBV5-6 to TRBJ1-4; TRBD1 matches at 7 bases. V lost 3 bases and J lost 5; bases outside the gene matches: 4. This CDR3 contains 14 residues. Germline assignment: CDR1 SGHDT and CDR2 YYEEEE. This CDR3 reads CASSYDRVNEKLFF. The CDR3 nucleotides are TGTGCCAGCAGCTACGACAGGGTCAATGAAAAACTGTTTTTT.

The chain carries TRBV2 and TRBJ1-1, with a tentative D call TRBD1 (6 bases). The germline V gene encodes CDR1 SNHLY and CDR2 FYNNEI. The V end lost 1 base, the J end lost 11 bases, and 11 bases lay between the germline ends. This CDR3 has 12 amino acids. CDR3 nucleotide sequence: TGTGCCAGCAGTGAAGAGGGGGTAGGGGCTTTCTTT. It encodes CASSEEGVGAFF.

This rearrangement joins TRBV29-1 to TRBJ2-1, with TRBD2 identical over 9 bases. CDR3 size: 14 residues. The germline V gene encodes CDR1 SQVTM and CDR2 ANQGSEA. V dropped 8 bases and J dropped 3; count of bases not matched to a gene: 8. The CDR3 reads CSLPIAGDYNEQFF. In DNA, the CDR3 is TGCAGCCTTCCAATAGCGGGAGACTACAATGAGCAGTTCTTC.

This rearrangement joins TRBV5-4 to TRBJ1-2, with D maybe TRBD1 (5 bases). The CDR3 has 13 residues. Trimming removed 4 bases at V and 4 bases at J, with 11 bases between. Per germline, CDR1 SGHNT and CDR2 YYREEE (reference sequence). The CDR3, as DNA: TGTGCCAGCAGCGCCAGGGTATCCTATGGCTACACCTTC. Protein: CASSARVSYGYTF. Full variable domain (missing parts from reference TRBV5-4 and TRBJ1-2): ETGVTQSPTHLIKTRGQQVTLRCSSQSGHNTVSWYQQALGQGPQFIFQYYREEENGRGNFPPRFSGLQFPNYSSELNVNALELDDSALYLCASSARVSYGYTFGSGTRLTVV.

The CDR3 DNA reads TGTGCCAGCAGCAGCTATACCGGGGAGCTGTTTTTT. Protein: CASSSYTGELFF. The chain joins TRBV7-2 to TRBJ2-2; D remains ambiguous. From germline, CDR1 is SGHTA and CDR2 FQGNSA. The CDR3 contains 12 residues. The V end was cut by 5 bases, the J end by 5 bases, with 6 bases between.

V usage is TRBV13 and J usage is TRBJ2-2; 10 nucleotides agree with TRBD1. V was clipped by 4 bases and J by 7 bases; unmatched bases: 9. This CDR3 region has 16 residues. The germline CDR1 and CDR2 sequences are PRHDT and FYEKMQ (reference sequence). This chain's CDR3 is CASSSQRTGGSGELFF. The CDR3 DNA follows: TGTGCCAGCAGCTCCCAAAGGACAGGGGGTAGCGGGGAGCTGTTTTTT.

In DNA, the CDR3 is TGTGCCAAAACGATGGACTCTCCCGTCGCTTTAGGTGGCTACACCTTC. This translates into CAKTMDSPVALGGYTF. The chain joins TRBV19 to TRBJ1-2, with D unclear. CDR1 LNHDA and CDR2 SQIVND come from the germline V gene (reference sequence). With 10 bases removed from V and 7 bases from J, the gap between germline ends came to 28 bases. The CDR3 has 16 amino acids.

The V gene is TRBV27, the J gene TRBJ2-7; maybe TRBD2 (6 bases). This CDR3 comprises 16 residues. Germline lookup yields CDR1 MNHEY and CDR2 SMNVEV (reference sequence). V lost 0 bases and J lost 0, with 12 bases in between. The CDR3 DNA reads TGTGCCAGCAGTTTATCTGGCGGGACCTACTCCTACGAGCAGTACTTC. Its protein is CASSLSGGTYSYEQYF.

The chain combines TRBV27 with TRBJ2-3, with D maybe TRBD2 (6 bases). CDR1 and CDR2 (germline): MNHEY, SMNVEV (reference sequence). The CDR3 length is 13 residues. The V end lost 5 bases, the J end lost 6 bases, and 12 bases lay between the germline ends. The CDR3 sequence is CASSARLDDTQYF. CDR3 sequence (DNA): TGTGCCAGCAGTGCCCGACTAGACGATACGCAGTATTTT.

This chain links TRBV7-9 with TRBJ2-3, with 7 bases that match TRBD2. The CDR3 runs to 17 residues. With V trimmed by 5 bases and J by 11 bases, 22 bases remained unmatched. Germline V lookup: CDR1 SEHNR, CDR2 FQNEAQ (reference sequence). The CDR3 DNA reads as TGTGCCAGCAGCGTAGGACTAGTGGGTTCGGCGGGGTTGTTGCAGTATTTT. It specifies CASSVGLVGSAGLLQYF.

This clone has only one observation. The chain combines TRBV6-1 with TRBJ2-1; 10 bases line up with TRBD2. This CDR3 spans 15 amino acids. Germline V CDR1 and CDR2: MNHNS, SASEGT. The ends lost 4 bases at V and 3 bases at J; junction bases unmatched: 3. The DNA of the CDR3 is TGTGCCAGCAGTGTAGCGGGAGGCTTCTACAATGAGCAGTTCTTC. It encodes CASSVAGGFYNEQFF.

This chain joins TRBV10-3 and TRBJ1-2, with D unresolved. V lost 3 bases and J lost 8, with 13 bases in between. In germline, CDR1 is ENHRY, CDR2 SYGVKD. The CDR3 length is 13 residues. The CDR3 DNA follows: TGTGCCATCAGTGACCACCAAGCGGAGGGCTACACCTTC. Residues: CAISDHQAEGYTF.

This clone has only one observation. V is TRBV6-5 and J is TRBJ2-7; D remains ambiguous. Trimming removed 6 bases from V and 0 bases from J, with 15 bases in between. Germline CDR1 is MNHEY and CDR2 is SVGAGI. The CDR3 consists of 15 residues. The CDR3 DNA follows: TGTGCCAGCAGAGGTATAGCATCCTGCTCCTACGAGCAGTACTTC. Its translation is CASRGIASCSYEQYF.

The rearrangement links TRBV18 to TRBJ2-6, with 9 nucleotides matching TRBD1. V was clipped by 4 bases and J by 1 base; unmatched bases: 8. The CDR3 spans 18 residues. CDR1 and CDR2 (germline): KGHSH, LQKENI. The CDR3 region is CASSQTGGARSGANVLTF. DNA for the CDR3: TGTGCCAGCTCACAAACAGGGGGCGCTAGGTCTGGGGCCAACGTCCTGACTTTC. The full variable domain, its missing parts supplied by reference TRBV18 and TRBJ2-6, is NAGVMQNPRHLVRRRGQEARLRCSPMKGHSHVYWYRQLPEEGLKFMVYLQKENIIDESGMPKERFSAEFPKEGPSILRIQQVVRGDSAAYFCASSQTGGARSGANVLTFGAGSRLTVL.

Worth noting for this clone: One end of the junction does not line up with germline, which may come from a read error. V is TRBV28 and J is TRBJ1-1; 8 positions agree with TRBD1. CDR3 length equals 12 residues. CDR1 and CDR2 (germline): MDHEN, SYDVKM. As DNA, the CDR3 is TGTGCCAGCAGTCTCCGGGACAGGTGGATCCTCTTT. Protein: CASSLRDRWILF.

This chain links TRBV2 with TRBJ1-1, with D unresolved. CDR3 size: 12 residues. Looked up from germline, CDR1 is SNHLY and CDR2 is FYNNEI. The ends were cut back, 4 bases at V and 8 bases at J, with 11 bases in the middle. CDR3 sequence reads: CASSVLRQEAFF. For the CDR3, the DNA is TGTGCCAGCAGTGTTTTGAGGCAGGAAGCTTTCTTT.

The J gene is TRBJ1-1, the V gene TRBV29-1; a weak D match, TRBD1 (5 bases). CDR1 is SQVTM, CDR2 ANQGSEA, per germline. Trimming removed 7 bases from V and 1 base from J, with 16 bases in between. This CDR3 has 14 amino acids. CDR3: CSGGQLYENTEAFF. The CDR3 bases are TGCAGCGGGGGCCAACTATACGAGAACACTGAAGCTTTCTTT.

This CDR3 is CAIRGTSGRAGSYNEQFF. The DNA for the CDR3 is TGTGCCATCAGAGGGACTAGCGGGAGGGCCGGCTCCTACAATGAGCAGTTCTTC. The gene calls are TRBV10-3 and TRBJ2-1; 16 nucleotides match TRBD2. This CDR3 contains 18 residues. V trimming: 6 bases; J trimming: 0 bases; junction bases outside the gene matches: 5. Germline CDR1 and CDR2: ENHRY and SYGVKD.